This TCR beta chain was sequenced for a study of T cells in Graves' hyperthyroidism and ophthalmopathy. The source material, RNA transcripts, was used to amplify TCR beta CDR3 regions. HTBI primers were the set used in a first-round RT-PCR of the TCR CDR3. TCRdb processed the multiplex PCR reads anew with MiXCR; each CDR3 protein has one entry. This table has 380,000 or so distinct CDR3 sequences, about 20% appearing once. The CDR3 is made up of 15 amino acids. The V and J ends lost 2 bases and 5 bases respectively, with 11 bases between them. In germline, CDR1 is SGDLS, CDR2 YYNGEE. Input material: blood. This sequence originates from a woman aged 18 to 35 with Graves' hyperthyroidism. The chain recombines TRBV9 with TRBJ1-6, with D perhaps TRBD1 (6 bases). The CDR3 region has the DNA TGTGCCAGCAGCGTGACAGGTGCAAATAATTCACCCCTCCACTTT. This sequence encodes CASSVTGANNSPLHF.